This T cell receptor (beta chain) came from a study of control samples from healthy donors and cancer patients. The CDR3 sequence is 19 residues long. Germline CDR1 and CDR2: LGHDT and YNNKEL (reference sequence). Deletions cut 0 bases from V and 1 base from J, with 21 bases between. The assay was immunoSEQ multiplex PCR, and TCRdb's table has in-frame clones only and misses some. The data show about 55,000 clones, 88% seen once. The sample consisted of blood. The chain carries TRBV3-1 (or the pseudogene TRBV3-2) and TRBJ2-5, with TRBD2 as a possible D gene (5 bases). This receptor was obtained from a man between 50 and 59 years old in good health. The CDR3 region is CASSQEGRVSVISQETQYF. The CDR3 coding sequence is TGTGCCAGCAGCCAAGAGGGGAGAGTGTCGGTGATCTCCCAAGAGACCCAGTACTTC.